This entry features one T cell receptor beta chain sequence. Its antigen is as yet unknown. This sample is drawn from a study of cytomegalovirus exposure and HLA in healthy donors. Trimming stripped 2 bases from V and 4 bases from J, with 9 bases between. This CDR3 is built from 13 residues. Germline CDR1 SGDLS, CDR2 YYNGEE. Researchers ran the PCR with 60 Vbeta and 13 Jbeta primers. TCRdb's table, derived via immunoSEQ multiplex PCR, lists solely in-frame clones and lacks some. The data hold over 100,000 clones, with 79% observed a single time. Study outcomes and limitations: A later analysis, which compared TCR beta chains of equal frequency, found the HLA-associated ones more clonally expanded.

Source material: PBMCs. The receptor was derived from a woman under 30 in good health and CMV-seropositive. The V gene is TRBV9, the J gene TRBJ1-2; D remains unclear. The CDR3 DNA is TGTGCCAGCAGCGTTAGTGTCTCCTATGGCTACACCTTC. As protein: CASSVSVSYGYTF.